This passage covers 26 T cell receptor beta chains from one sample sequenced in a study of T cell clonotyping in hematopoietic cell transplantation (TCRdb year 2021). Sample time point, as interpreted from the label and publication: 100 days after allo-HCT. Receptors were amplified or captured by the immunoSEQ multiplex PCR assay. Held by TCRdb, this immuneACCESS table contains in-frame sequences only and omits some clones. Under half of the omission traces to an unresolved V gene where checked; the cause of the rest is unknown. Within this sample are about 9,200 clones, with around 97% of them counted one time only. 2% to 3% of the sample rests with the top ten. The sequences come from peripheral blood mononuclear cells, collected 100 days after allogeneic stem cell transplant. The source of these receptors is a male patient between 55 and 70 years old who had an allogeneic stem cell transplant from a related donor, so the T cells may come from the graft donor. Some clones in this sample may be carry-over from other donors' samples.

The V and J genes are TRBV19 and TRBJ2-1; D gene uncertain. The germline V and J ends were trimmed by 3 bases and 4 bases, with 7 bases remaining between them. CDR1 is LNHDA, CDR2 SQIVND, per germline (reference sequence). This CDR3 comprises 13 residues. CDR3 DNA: TGTGCCAGTAGTATGGCTCCTTACAATGAGCAGTTCTTC. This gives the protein CASSMAPYNEQFF.

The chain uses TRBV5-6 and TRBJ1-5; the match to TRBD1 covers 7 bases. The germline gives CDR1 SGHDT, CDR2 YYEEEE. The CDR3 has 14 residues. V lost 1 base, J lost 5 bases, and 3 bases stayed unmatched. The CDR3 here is CASSLLQGDQPQHF. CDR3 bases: TGTGCCAGCAGCTTGTTGCAGGGGGATCAGCCCCAGCATTTT.

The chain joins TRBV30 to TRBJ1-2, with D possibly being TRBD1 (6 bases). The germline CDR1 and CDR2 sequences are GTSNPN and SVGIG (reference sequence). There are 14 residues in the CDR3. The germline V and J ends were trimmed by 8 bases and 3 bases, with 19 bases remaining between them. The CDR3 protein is CAHNPGGADYGYTF. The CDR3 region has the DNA TGTGCCCATAACCCTGGGGGGGCGGACTATGGCTACACCTTC.

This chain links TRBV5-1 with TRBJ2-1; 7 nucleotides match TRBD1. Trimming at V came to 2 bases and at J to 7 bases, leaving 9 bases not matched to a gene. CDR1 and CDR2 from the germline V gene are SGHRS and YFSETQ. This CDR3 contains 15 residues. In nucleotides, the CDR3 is TGCGCCAGCAGCTTACAGGGGTCCCTGTATAATGAGCAGTTCTTC. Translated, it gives CASSLQGSLYNEQFF.

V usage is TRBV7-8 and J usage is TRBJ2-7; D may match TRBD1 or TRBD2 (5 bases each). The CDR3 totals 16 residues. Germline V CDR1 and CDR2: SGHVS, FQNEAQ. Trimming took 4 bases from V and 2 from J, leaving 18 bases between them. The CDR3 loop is CASSSTPPGRAYEQYF. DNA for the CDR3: TGTGCCAGCAGCTCCACCCCCCCGGGGCGTGCCTACGAGCAGTACTTC.

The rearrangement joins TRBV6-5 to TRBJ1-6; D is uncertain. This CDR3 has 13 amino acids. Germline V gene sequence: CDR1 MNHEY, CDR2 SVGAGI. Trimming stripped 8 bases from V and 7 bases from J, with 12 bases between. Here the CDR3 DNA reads TGTGCCAGCGGCGGGGTGGGGAATTCACCCCTCCACTTT. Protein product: CASGGVGNSPLHF.

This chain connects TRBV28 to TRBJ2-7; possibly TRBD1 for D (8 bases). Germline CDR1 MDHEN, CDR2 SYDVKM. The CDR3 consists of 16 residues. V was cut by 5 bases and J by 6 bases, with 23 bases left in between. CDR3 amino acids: CASSLASRQGRAEQYF. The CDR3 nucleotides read TGTGCCAGCAGTCTAGCCTCTCGACAGGGGAGGGCCGAGCAGTACTTC. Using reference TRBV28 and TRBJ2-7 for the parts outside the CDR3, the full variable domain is DVKVTQSSRYLVKRTGEKVFLECVQDMDHENMFWYRQDPGLGLRLIYFSYDVKMKEKGDIPEGYSVSREKKERFSLILESASTNQTSMYLCASSLASRQGRAEQYFGPGTRLTVT.

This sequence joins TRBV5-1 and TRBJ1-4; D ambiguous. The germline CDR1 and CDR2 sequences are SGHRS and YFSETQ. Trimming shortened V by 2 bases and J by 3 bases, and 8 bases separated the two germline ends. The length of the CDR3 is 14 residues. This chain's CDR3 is CASSFGSANEKLFF. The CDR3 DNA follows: TGCGCCAGCAGCTTCGGGTCGGCTAATGAAAAACTGTTTTTT.

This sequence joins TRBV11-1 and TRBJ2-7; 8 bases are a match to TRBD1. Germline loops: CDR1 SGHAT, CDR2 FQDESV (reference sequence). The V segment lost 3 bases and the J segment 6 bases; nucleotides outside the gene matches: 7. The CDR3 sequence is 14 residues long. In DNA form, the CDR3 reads TGTGCCAGCAGCTTTCTGCAGGGGGCTGTCGAGCAGTACTTC. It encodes CASSFLQGAVEQYF.

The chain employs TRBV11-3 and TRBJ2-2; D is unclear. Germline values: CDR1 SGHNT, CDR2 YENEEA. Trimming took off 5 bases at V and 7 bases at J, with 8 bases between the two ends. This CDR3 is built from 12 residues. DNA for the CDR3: TGTGCCAGCAGCCCTCCCTACGGGGAGCTGTTTTTT. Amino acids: CASSPPYGELFF.

The CDR3: CASSAQGRTGELFF. CDR3 bases: TGTGCCAGCAGTGCACAGGGGAGGACCGGGGAGCTGTTTTTT. The V and J genes are TRBV7-2 and TRBJ2-2, with D possibly TRBD1 on 7 matching bases. This CDR3 region has 14 residues. V lost 6 bases and J 5 bases, leaving 13 bases between the germline ends. CDR1 is SGHTA, CDR2 FQGNSA, per germline.

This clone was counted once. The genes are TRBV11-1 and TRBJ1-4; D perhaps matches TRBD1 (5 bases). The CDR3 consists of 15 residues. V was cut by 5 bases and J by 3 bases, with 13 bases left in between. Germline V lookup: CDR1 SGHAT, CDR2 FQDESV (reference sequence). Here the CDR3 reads CASSLRDPSNEKLFF. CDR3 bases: TGTGCCAGCAGCCTCCGGGACCCCTCTAATGAAAAACTGTTTTTT.

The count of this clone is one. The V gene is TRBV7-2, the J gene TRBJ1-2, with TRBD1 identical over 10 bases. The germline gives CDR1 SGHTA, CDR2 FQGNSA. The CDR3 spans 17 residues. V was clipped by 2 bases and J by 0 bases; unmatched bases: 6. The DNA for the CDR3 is TGTGCCAGCAGCTTAACCGGGACAGGGGACTCTAACTATGGCTACACCTTC. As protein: CASSLTGTGDSNYGYTF. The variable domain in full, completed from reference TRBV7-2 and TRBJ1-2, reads GAGVSQSPSNKVTEKGKDVELRCDPISGHTALYWYRQSLGQGLEFLIYFQGNSAPDKSGLPSDRFSAERTGGSVSTLTIQRTQQEDSAVYLCASSLTGTGDSNYGYTFGSGTRLTVV.

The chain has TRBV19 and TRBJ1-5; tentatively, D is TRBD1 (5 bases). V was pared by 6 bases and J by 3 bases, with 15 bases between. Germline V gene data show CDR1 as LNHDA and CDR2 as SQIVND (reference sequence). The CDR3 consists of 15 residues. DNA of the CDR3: TGTGCCAGTAGAAGGCCCAGGGCGGACAATCAGCCCCAGCATTTT. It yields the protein CASRRPRADNQPQHF.

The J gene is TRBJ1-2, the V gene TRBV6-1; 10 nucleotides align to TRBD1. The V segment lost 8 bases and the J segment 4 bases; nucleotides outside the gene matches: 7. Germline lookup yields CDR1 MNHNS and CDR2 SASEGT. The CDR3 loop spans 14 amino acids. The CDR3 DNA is TGTGCCAGCTACATGGACAGGGGGGCCTATGGCTACACCTTC. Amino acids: CASYMDRGAYGYTF.

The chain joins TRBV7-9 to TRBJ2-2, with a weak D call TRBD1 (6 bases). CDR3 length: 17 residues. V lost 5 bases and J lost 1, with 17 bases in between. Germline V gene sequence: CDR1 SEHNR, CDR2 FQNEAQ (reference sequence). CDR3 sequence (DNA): TGTGCCAGCAGCCCCCCCTATGGGGGCGGGAACACCGGGGAGCTGTTTTTT. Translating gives CASSPPYGGGNTGELFF.

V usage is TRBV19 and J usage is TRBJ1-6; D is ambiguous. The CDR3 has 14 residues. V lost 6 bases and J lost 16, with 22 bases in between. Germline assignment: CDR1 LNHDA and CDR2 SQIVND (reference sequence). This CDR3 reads CASSFSGVIFHLHF. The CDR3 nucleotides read TGTGCCAGTAGCTTCTCGGGAGTGATCTTCCATCTCCACTTT.

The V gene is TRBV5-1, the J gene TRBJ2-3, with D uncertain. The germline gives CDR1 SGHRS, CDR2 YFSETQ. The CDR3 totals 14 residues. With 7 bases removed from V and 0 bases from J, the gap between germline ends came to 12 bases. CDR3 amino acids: CASSGLTSTDTQYF. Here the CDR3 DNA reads TGCGCCAGCTCCGGGCTGACTAGCACAGATACGCAGTATTTT.

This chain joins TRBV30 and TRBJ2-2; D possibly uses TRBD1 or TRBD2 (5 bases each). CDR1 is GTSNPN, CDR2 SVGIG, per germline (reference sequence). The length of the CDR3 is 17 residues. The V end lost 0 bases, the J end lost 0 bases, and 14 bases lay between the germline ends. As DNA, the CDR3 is TGTGCCTGGAGTGTACTCATGGGGGTTCCGAACACCGGGGAGCTGTTTTTT. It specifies CAWSVLMGVPNTGELFF. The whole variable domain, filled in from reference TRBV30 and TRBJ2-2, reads SQTIHQWPATLVQPVGSPLSLECTVEGTSNPNLYWYRQAAGRGLQLLFYSVGIGQISSEVPQNLSASRPQDRQFILSSKKLLLSDSGFYLCAWSVLMGVPNTGELFFGEGSRLTVL.

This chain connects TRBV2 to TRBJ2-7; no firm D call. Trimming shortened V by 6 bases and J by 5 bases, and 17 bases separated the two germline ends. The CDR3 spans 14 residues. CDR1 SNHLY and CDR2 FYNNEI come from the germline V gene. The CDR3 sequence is CASSERLTIDEQYF. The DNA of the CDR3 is TGTGCCAGCAGCGAGAGGCTAACAATCGACGAGCAGTACTTC. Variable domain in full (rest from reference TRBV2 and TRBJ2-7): EPEVTQTPSHQVTQMGQEVILRCVPISNHLYFYWYRQILGQKVEFLVSFYNNEISEKSEIFDDQFSVERPDGSNFTLKIRSTKLEDSAMYFCASSERLTIDEQYFGPGTRLTVT.

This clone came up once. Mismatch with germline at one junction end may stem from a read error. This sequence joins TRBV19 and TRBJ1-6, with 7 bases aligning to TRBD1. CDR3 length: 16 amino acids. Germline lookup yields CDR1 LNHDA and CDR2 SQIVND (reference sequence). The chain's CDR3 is CASRIKGGTENSPLHF. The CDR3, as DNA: TGTGCCAGTCGTATCAAGGGGGGGACAGAGAACTCACCCCTCCACTTT. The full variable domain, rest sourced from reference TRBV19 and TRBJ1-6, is DGGITQSPKYLFRKEGQNVTLSCEQNLNHDAMYWYRQDPGQGLRLIYYSQIVNDFQKGDIAEGYSVSREKKESFPLTVTSAQKNPTAFYLCASRIKGGTENSPLHFGNGTRLTVT.

The CDR3 here is CASSWMGAYEQYF. The CDR3 nucleotides read TGTGCCAGCAGCTGGATGGGAGCCTACGAGCAGTACTTC. The J gene is TRBJ2-7, the V gene TRBV7-2, with D possibly being TRBD2 (5 bases). Germline CDR1 is SGHTA and CDR2 is FQGNSA. Between the trimmed V and J ends, which lost 4 bases and 2 bases, there was a span of 9 bases. CDR3 length: 13 amino acids.

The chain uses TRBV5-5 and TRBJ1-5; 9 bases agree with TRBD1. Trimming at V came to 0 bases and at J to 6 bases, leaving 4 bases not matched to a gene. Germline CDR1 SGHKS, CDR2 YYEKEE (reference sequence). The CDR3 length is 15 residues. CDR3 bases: TGTGCCAGCAGCTTGGAGACAGGGGGTGCTCAGCCCCAGCATTTT. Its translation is CASSLETGGAQPQHF.

The CDR3 region is CASSPAGLAEETQYF. CDR3 DNA sequence: TGTGCCAGCAGCCCAGCGGGACTAGCGGAAGAGACCCAGTACTTC. The chain uses TRBV7-2 and TRBJ2-5; 11 nucleotides agree with TRBD2. The V gene end was trimmed by 5 bases and the J gene end by 3 bases; junction bases not matched to a gene: 5. Germline V gene sequence: CDR1 SGHTA, CDR2 FQGNSA. The CDR3 has 15 amino acids.

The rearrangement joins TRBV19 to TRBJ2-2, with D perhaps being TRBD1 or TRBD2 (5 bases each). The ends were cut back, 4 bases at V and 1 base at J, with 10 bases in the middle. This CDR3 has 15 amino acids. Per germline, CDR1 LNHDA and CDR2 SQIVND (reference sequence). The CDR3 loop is CASSTGTLNTGELFF. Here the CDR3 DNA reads TGTGCCAGTAGTACTGGGACGCTGAACACCGGGGAGCTGTTTTTT.

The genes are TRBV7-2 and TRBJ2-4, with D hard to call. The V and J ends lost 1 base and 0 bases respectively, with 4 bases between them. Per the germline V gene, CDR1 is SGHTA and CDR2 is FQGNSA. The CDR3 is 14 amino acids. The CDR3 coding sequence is TGTGCCAGCAGCTTAGGTCTAGCCAAAAACATTCAGTACTTC. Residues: CASSLGLAKNIQYF. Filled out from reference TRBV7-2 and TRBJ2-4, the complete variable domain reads GAGVSQSPSNKVTEKGKDVELRCDPISGHTALYWYRQSLGQGLEFLIYFQGNSAPDKSGLPSDRFSAERTGGSVSTLTIQRTQQEDSAVYLCASSLGLAKNIQYFGAGTRLSVL.